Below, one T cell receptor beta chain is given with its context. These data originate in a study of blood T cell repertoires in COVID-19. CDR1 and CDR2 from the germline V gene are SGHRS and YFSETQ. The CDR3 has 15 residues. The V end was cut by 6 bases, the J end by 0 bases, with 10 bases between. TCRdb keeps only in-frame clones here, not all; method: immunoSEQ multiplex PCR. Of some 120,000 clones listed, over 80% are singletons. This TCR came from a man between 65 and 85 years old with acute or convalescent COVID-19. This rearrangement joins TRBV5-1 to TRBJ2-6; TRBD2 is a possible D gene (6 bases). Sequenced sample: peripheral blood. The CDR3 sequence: CASNVGGSGANVLTF. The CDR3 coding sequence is TGCGCCAGCAACGTGGGGGGCTCTGGGGCCAACGTCCTGACTTTC.